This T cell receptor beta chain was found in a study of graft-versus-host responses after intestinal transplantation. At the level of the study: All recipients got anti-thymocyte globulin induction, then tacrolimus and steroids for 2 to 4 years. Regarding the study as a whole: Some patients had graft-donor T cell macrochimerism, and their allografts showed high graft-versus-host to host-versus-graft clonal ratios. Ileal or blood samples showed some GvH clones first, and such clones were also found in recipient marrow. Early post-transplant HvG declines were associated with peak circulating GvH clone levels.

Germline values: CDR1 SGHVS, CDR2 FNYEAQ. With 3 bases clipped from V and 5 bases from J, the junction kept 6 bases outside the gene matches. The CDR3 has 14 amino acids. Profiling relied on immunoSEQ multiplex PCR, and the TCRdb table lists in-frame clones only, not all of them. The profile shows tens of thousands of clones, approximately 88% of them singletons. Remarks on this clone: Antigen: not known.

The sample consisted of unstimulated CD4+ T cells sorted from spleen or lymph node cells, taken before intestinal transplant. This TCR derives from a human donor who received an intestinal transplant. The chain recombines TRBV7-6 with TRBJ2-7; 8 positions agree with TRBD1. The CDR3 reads CASSLVTGAHEQYF. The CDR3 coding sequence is TGTGCCAGCAGCTTGGTGACAGGGGCCCACGAGCAGTACTTC. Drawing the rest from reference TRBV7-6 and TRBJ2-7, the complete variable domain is GAGVSQSPRYKVTKRGQDVALRCDPISGHVSLYWYRQALGQGPEFLTYFNYEAQQDKSGLPNDRFSAERPEGSISTLTIQRTEQRDSAMYRCASSLVTGAHEQYFGPGTRLTVT.